This TCR beta chain is from a study of T cell responses to AZD1222 COVID-19 vaccine. Whole-study findings and limits: Targeting of unmutated variant regions was reportedly seen in nearly half of spike-specific TCRs. Among those given AZD1222, only five or six were seropositive at baseline. White British ancestry dominated among donors, who included more females, and clonal diversity was possibly underestimated.

CDR3 size: 15 residues. CDR1 LGHNA and CDR2 YSLEER come from the germline V gene. The V and J ends lost 0 bases and 7 bases respectively, with 15 bases between them. Assay used: immunoSEQ multiplex PCR; TCRdb lists only in-frame clones, some missing. Of about 190,000 clones listed, around 90% are singletons. A remark on this clone: Its antigen remains unidentified.

The chain joins TRBV4-3 to TRBJ2-5, with D maybe TRBD1 (5 bases). This receptor was identified in an adult in good health. Specimen: peripheral blood, collected on day 0 of AZD1222 vaccination. CDR3 DNA: TGCGCCAGCAGCCAAGATAGGGGCTCGCTGGGGACCCAGTACTTC. This encodes CASSQDRGSLGTQYF.